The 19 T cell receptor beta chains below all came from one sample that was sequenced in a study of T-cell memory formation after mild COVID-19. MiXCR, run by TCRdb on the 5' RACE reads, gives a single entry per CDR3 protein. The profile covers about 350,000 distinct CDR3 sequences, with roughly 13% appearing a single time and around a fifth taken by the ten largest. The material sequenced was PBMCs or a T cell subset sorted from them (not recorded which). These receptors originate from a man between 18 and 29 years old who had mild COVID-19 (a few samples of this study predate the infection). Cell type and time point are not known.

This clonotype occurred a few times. CDR3 DNA: TGTGCCAGCAAGACAGGGCCCTATAGCAATCAGCCCCAGCATTTT. Protein product: CASKTGPYSNQPQHF. The chain couples TRBV2 to TRBJ1-5, with 7 bases lining up with TRBD1. Germline loops: CDR1 SNHLY, CDR2 FYNNEI. This CDR3 region has 15 residues. V lost 7 bases and J lost 0; bases outside the gene matches: 6.

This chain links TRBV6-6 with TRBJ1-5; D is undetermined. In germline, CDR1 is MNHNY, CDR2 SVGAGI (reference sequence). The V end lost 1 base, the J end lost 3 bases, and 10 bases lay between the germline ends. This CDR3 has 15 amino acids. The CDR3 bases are TGTGCCAGCAGTTACTATAGGGAGCCCAATCAGCCCCAGCATTTT. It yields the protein CASSYYREPNQPQHF.

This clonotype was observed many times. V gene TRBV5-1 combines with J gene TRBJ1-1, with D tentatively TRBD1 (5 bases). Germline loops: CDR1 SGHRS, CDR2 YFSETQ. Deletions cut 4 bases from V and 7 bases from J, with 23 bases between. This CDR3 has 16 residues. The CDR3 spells CASSASPGRPFSEAFF. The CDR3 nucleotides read TGCGCCAGCAGCGCCTCACCGGGACGACCCTTTAGTGAAGCTTTCTTT.

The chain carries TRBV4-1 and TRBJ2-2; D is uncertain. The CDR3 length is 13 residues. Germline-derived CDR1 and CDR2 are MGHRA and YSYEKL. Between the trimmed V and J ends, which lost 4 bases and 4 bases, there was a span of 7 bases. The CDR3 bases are TGCGCCAGCAGCCCATCTTCCACCGGGGAGCTGTTTTTT. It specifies CASSPSSTGELFF.

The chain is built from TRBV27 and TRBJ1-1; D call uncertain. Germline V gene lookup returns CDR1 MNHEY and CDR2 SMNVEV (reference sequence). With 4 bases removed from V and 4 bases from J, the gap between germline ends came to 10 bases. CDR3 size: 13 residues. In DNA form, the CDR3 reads TGTGCCAGCAGTTCTGTGGGGAGCACTGAAGCTTTCTTT. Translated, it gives CASSSVGSTEAFF.

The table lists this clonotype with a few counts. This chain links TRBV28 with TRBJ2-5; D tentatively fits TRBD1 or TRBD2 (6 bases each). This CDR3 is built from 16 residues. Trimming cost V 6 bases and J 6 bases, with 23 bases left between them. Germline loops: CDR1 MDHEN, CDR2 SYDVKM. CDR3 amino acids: CASSPPFWGASKTQYF. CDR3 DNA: TGTGCCAGCAGCCCCCCCTTTTGGGGGGCCTCGAAGACCCAGTACTTC.

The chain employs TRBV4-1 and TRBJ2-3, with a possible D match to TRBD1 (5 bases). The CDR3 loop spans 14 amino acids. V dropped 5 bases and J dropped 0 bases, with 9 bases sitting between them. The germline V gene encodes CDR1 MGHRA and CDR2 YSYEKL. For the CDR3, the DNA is TGCGCCAGCAGCAGACAGCAAAGCACAGATACGCAGTATTTT. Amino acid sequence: CASSRQQSTDTQYF.

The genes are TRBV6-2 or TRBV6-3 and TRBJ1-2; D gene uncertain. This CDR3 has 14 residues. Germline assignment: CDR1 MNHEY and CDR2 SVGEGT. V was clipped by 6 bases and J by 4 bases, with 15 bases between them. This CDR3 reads CASSLPAGAYGYTF. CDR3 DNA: TGTGCCAGCAGCCTCCCCGCGGGTGCCTATGGCTACACCTTC.

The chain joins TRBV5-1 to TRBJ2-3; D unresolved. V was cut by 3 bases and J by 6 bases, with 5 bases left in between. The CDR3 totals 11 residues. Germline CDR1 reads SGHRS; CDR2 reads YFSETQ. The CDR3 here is CASSSEDTQYF. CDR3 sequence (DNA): TGCGCCAGCAGCTCCGAGGATACGCAGTATTTT.

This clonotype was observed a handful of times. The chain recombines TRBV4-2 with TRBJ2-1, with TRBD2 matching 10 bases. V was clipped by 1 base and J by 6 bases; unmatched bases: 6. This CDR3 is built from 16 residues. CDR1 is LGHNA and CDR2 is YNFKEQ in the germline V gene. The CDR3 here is CASSQAGAGGLNEQFF. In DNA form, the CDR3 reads TGTGCCAGCAGCCAAGCGGGAGCGGGGGGGCTCAATGAGCAGTTCTTC.

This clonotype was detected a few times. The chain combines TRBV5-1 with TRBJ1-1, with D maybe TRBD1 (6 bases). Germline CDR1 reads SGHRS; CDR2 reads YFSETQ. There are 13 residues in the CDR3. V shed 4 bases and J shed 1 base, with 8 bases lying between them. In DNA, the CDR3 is TGCGCCAGCAGCATGGGACAGAACACTGAAGCTTTCTTT. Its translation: CASSMGQNTEAFF.

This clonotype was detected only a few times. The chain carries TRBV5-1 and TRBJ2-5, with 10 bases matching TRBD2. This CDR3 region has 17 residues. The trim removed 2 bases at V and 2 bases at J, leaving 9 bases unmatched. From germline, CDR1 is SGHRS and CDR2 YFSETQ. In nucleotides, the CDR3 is TGCGCCAGCAGCTTTTTCGCTAGCGGGGGTCTACAAGAGACCCAGTACTTC. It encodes CASSFFASGGLQETQYF.

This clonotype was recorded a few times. CDR3 in amino acids: CASSLGQFGTQYF. CDR3 sequence (DNA): TGTGCCAGCAGCTTAGGGCAGTTCGGGACCCAGTACTTC. This chain connects TRBV7-2 to TRBJ2-5, with D unclear. The CDR3 contains 13 residues. V lost 1 base to trimming and J lost 7 bases, with 10 bases between them. Per germline, CDR1 SGHTA and CDR2 FQGNSA. The whole variable domain, filled in from reference TRBV7-2 and TRBJ2-5, reads GAGVSQSPSNKVTEKGKDVELRCDPISGHTALYWYRQSLGQGLEFLIYFQGNSAPDKSGLPSDRFSAERTGGSVSTLTIQRTQQEDSAVYLCASSLGQFGTQYFGPGTRLLVL.

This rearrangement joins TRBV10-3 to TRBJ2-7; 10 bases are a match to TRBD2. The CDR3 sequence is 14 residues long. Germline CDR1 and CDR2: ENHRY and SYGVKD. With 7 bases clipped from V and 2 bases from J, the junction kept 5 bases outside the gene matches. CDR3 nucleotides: TGTGCCATCACCCCAGCGGGGGGGACCTACGAGCAGTACTTC. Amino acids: CAITPAGGTYEQYF.

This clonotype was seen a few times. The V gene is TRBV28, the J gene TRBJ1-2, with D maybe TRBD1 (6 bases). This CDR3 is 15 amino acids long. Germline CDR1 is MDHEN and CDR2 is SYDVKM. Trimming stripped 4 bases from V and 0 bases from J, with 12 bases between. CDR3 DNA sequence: TGTGCCAGCAGTTATTCGACAGGAGCTAACTATGGCTACACCTTC. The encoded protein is CASSYSTGANYGYTF.

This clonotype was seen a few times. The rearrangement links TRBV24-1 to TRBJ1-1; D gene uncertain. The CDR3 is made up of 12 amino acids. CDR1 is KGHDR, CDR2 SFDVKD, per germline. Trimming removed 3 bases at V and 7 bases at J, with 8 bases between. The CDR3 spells CATSDGLGEAFF. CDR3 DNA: TGTGCCACCAGTGATGGTCTAGGTGAAGCTTTCTTT.

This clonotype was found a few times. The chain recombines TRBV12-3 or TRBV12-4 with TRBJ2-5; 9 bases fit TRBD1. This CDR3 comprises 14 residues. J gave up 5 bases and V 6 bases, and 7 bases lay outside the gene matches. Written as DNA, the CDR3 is TGTGCCAGCAGCCCCGCGACAGGGGGGGAGACCCAGTACTTC. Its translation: CASSPATGGETQYF.

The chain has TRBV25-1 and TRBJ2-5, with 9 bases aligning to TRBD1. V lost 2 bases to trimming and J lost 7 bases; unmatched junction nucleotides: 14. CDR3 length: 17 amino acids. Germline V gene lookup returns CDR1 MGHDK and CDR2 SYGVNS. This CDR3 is CASSETGTGRFRWTQYF. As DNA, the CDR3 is TGTGCCAGCAGTGAAACCGGGACAGGGAGGTTCCGGTGGACCCAGTACTTC.

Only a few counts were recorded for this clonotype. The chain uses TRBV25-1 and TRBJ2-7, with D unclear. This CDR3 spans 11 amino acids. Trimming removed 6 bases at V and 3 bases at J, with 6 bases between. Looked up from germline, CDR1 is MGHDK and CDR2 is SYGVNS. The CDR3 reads CASSAIYEQYF. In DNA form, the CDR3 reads TGTGCCAGCAGCGCCATCTACGAGCAGTACTTC.